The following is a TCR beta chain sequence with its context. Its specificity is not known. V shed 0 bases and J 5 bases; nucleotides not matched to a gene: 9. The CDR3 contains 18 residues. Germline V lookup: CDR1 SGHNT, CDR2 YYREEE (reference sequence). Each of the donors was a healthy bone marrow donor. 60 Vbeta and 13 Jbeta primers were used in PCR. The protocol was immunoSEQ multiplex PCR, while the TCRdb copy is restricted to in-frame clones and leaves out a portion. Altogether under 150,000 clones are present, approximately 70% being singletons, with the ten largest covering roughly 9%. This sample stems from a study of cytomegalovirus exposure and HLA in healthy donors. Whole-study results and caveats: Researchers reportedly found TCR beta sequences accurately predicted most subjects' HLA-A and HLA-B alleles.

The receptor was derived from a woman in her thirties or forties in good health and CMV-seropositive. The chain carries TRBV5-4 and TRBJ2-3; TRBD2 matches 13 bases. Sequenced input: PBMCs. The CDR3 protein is CASSLGGTSGRAKDTQYF. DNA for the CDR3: TGTGCCAGCAGCTTGGGAGGAACTAGCGGGAGGGCCAAAGATACGCAGTATTTT.